Here is one TCR beta chain with its context. The antigen is unknown. The data belong to a study of cytomegalovirus exposure and HLA in healthy donors. At the level of the study: Ancestry clustering placed 81% of roughly 410 genotyped donors in the Caucasian-associated cluster.

This CDR3 contains 17 residues. Germline CDR1 and CDR2: SGDLS and YYNGEE. The V gene end was trimmed by 4 bases and the J gene end by 0 bases; junction bases not matched to a gene: 8. The PCR ran on 60 Vbeta and 13 Jbeta primers. Clones were sequenced by immunoSEQ multiplex PCR, and TCRdb holds only the in-frame ones, with some missing. The table shows around 100,000 clones, with over 65% occurring only once. Findings and limits, study-wide: Being indistinguishable, some V segments were excluded, TRBV6-2 and TRBV6-3 among them. Across donors, most TCRs were seen rarely, yet some public ones were widespread. Later analysis suggested most CMV-associated TCR beta chains were HLA-restricted.

The material sequenced was PBMCs. J is TRBJ2-1 and V is TRBV9, with 9 bases identical to TRBD2. This TCR was sampled from a man in his forties or fifties in good health and CMV-seronegative. DNA for the CDR3: TGTGCCAGCAGCAGAATAGCGGGGGCCAGCTCCTACAATGAGCAGTTCTTC. It specifies CASSRIAGASSYNEQFF.